The present entry profiles one TCR beta chain with its context. This entry is derived from a study of T-cell reconstitution after alpha-beta-depleted transplantation in children. Germline V gives CDR1 MNHEY, CDR2 SMNVEV (reference sequence). The CDR3 is 16 residues long. V trimming: 2 bases; J trimming: 9 bases; junction bases outside the gene matches: 8. Unique molecular identifiers were incorporated into the prepared TCRbeta library. TCRdb processed the PCR reads anew with MiXCR; each CDR3 protein has one entry. The repertoire holds some 520,000 distinct CDR3 sequences, over 25% seen once, with about 2.3% in the top ten.

The material sequenced was PBMCs from the stem cell graft donor, taken from the stem cell graft. The chain couples TRBV27 to TRBJ2-1; 12 nucleotides agree with TRBD2. This TCR was sampled from a human donor who donated a stem cell graft to a child with aplastic anemia. Here the CDR3 reads CASSLSRLAGGFEQFF. For the CDR3, the DNA is TGTGCCAGCAGTTTAAGTAGGCTAGCGGGAGGGTTTGAGCAGTTCTTC.